The rows below give T cell receptor beta chains drawn from one sample of a study of T cell responses to AZD1222 COVID-19 vaccine. Generated by immunoSEQ multiplex PCR, the TCRdb table keeps only in-frame clones and is missing some. This table holds some 140,000 clones, 75% to 95% found once. Sequences were derived from peripheral blood, sampled on day 0 of AZD1222 vaccination. The source is an adult in good health. CDR3s include the opening cysteine and the closing phenylalanine or tryptophan.

CASTLPGGRNEQFF TRBV7-9
CASSSATRGEKLFF TRBV6-5
CASSMGQYYGYTF TRBV6-5
CASSLRDAYEQYF TRBV5-1
CASSLTSGRDYNEQFF TRBV5-1
CAISESKTVYNSPLHF TRBV10-3
CASRYTSGLYYNEQFF TRBV5-1
CASSPSASGGSTDTQYF TRBV5-1
CASSVGGSSYEQYF TRBV9
CASSLAGQVGYTF TRBV7-2
CASSDPLLAGGPFYEQYF TRBV2
CASSQDRSQGDTIYF TRBV4-3
CASSFELYNSPLHF TRBV28
CASYTREGNQPQHF TRBV10-1
CASSGGSDTGELFF TRBV6-4